This T cell receptor beta chain appears in the sequencing data of a study of blood T cell repertoires in COVID-19. Study summary: Samples representing acute and convalescent COVID-19 were sourced from the United States, Italy and Spain. Sample material is recorded as cDNA or gDNA derived from T cells, B-cell-depleted T cells, or PBMCs.

This clone was seen just once. In the original workflow: Nucleated cell counts were estimated from reference gene primer amplification. Repertoires were generated with immunoSEQ multiplex PCR, while TCRdb's copy carries only in-frame clones and drops some. That table is the source of V, J and clone size, and D and trimming were worked out from the DNA. The table includes around 170,000 clones, around 83% detected once. One Seattle source followed patients from active infection through their disease course. The CDR3 runs 15 residues. Trimming pared 3 bases from V and 8 bases from J, leaving 15 bases between. The V gene's germline CDR1 is SGHDT and CDR2 YYEEEE.

The sequence was collected from an older woman with COVID-19, enrolled during active disease. Sequencing used peripheral blood. This chain links TRBV5-6 with TRBJ1-6; D is uncertain. DNA for the CDR3: TGTGCCAGCAGCTGGAGATGGGAGTCCCATTCACCCCTCCACTTT. As protein: CASSWRWESHSPLHF.